A single sample is the source of the 20 T cell receptor beta chains below, sequenced in a study of response to subunit inactivated influenza vaccine. From the RT-PCR reads, TCRdb called clonotypes with MiXCR, one entry per CDR3 protein. The sample records about 180,000 distinct CDR3 sequences, around 9% being singletons. Material: non-naive T cells sorted from PBMCs, obtained on the day of vaccination. Receptor source: a man aged 50 to 60 who received an inactivated influenza vaccine.

This clonotype was observed many times. The chain recombines TRBV6-5 with TRBJ2-1; D might be TRBD1 (6 bases). V was clipped by 2 bases and J by 10 bases, with 6 bases between them. The CDR3 length is 11 residues. Germline CDR1 reads MNHEY; CDR2 reads SVGAGI. The CDR3, as DNA: TGTGCCAGCAGTTACGGACAGGAGCAGTTCTTC. Translation: CASSYGQEQFF.

This clonotype has just a few counts. The V and J genes are TRBV20-1 and TRBJ2-4; 11 positions match TRBD2. In germline, CDR1 is DFQATT, CDR2 SNEGSKA (reference sequence). The CDR3 is made up of 17 amino acids. V lost 4 bases to trimming and J lost 0 bases; unmatched junction nucleotides: 8. For the CDR3, the DNA is TGCAGTGCTAAAGGGCTAGCGGGAGGAGTAGCCAAAAACATTCAGTACTTC. Its protein product is CSAKGLAGGVAKNIQYF.

This clonotype was recorded at least ten times. The J gene is TRBJ1-2, the V gene TRBV5-1, with TRBD1 identical over 8 bases. V was pared by 3 bases and J by 3 bases, with 4 bases of the junction left unmatched. CDR1 and CDR2 from the germline V gene are SGHRS and YFSETQ. This CDR3 has 14 amino acids. Here the CDR3 DNA reads TGCGCCAGCAGCTCGACAGGGGCGTACTATGGCTACACCTTC. This sequence encodes CASSSTGAYYGYTF.

This rearrangement joins TRBV20-1 to TRBJ2-2, with 7 nucleotides matching TRBD2. The V and J ends lost 5 bases and 1 base, in that order; junction bases with no gene match: 4. This CDR3 region has 14 residues. Germline CDR1 is DFQATT and CDR2 is SNEGSKA (reference sequence). This chain's CDR3 is CSAPREVNTGELFF. CDR3 sequence (DNA): TGCAGTGCTCCCCGGGAGGTGAACACCGGGGAGCTGTTTTTT.

V usage is TRBV6-5 and J usage is TRBJ2-1; possible D gene TRBD1, 6 bases. The CDR3 runs 13 residues. Germline V gene data show CDR1 as MNHEY and CDR2 as SVGAGI. The V gene lost 6 bases and the J gene lost 7 bases, with 13 bases spanning the gap. The CDR3 nucleotides are TGTGCCAGCAGGTATACAGGGATGAATGAGCAGTTCTTC. Translation: CASRYTGMNEQFF.

This clonotype was counted between two and nine times. The rearrangement joins TRBV27 to TRBJ2-1, with 9 bases fitting TRBD2. Germline V gives CDR1 MNHEY, CDR2 SMNVEV (reference sequence). J was trimmed by 2 bases and V by 2 bases; bases with no gene match: 10. CDR3 length: 18 amino acids. The CDR3 coding sequence is TGTGCCAGCAGTTTACTGGGACTAGCACGAATCGCCTACAATGAGCAGTTCTTC. This encodes CASSLLGLARIAYNEQFF.

This clonotype has only a few counts. The rearrangement uses TRBV6-1 and TRBJ2-2; D might be TRBD2 (6 bases). The CDR3 is 16 residues long. The V end was cut by 7 bases, the J end by 2 bases, with 17 bases between. Looked up from germline, CDR1 is MNHNS and CDR2 is SASEGT. For the CDR3, the DNA is TGTGCCAGCACCCCCCTAGGTAGCGGCAACACCGGGGAGCTGTTTTTT. Protein product: CASTPLGSGNTGELFF.

The gene calls are TRBV11-2 and TRBJ2-1, with 12 bases that match TRBD2. This CDR3 contains 16 residues. Germline CDR1 and CDR2: SGHAT and FQNNGV. The junction had 9 bases not matched to a gene; V was cut back by 1 base and J by 11 bases. In DNA form, the CDR3 reads TGTGCCAGCAGCTTAGGACGTGGACTAGCGGGGCCCCAGCAGTTCTTC. Protein: CASSLGRGLAGPQQFF.

This clonotype appeared many times. The chain links TRBV4-2 to TRBJ1-1; D may be TRBD1 (5 bases). V lost 2 bases and J 4 bases, leaving 14 bases between the germline ends. This CDR3 is built from 15 residues. In germline, CDR1 is LGHNA, CDR2 YNFKEQ. The CDR3: CASSQSNQGSTEAFF. DNA of the CDR3: TGTGCCAGCAGCCAATCTAATCAGGGAAGCACTGAAGCTTTCTTT.

This clonotype was detected ten times or more. The chain joins TRBV12-3 or TRBV12-4 to TRBJ2-7; possibly TRBD2 for D (6 bases). Deletions cut 6 bases from V and 1 base from J, with 13 bases between. The CDR3 is made up of 14 amino acids. The CDR3 is CASRNPGVSYEQYF. The DNA for the CDR3 is TGTGCCAGCAGAAACCCGGGGGTTTCCTACGAGCAGTACTTC.

This clonotype was found a few times. This chain connects TRBV6-1 to TRBJ2-2; 10 nucleotides agree with TRBD1. The CDR3 contains 16 residues. After removal of 6 bases from V and 4 bases from J, the junction contained 8 bases not matched to a gene. CDR1 and CDR2 (germline): MNHNS, SASEGT. The CDR3 DNA reads TGTGCCAGCAGACGGGGGACAGGGGAGGGCACCGGGGAGCTGTTTTTT. Its protein is CASRRGTGEGTGELFF.

This clonotype was seen many times. The V call is TRBV10-3, the J call TRBJ2-1, with D possibly being TRBD1 or TRBD2 (9 bases each). Looked up from germline, CDR1 is ENHRY and CDR2 is SYGVKD. The CDR3 consists of 20 residues. V lost 5 bases to trimming and J lost 5 bases, with 31 bases between them. This CDR3 is CAISSKFPGQGAGGDNEQFF. The CDR3 coding sequence is TGTGCCATCAGTTCGAAATTCCCGGGACAGGGAGCGGGAGGTGACAATGAGCAGTTCTTC.

The chain is built from TRBV7-9 and TRBJ2-5; perhaps TRBD2 as D (5 bases). The germline V gene encodes CDR1 SEHNR and CDR2 FQNEAQ (reference sequence). The CDR3 length is 16 residues. Trimming took 1 base from V and 2 from J, leaving 14 bases between them. CDR3 sequence reads: CASSLDHGRGQETQYF. As DNA, the CDR3 is TGTGCCAGCAGCTTAGACCATGGCCGCGGGCAAGAGACCCAGTACTTC.

The V gene is TRBV2, the J gene TRBJ2-1, with 7 bases matching TRBD1. CDR3 length: 15 amino acids. With 4 bases clipped from V and 9 bases from J, the junction kept 12 bases outside the gene matches. CDR1 is SNHLY, CDR2 FYNNEI, per germline. CDR3 in DNA: TGTGCCAGCAGTGTGGGCTTAGGACAGGCTGCTGAGCAGTTCTTC. It is translated as CASSVGLGQAAEQFF.

CDR3 in amino acids: CASSPLGSQVNTQYF. The CDR3 region has the DNA TGTGCCAGCAGTCCATTAGGGAGTCAAGTTAATACGCAGTATTTT. The J gene is TRBJ2-3, the V gene TRBV27; D is perhaps TRBD2 (5 bases). The CDR3 loop spans 15 amino acids. CDR1 is MNHEY and CDR2 is SMNVEV in the germline V gene (reference sequence). Trimming pared 5 bases from V and 7 bases from J, leaving 19 bases between.

V and J are TRBV4-2 and TRBJ1-4, with D possibly being TRBD1 (6 bases). Germline V gene sequence: CDR1 LGHNA, CDR2 YNFKEQ. The CDR3 totals 13 residues. Trimming removed 0 bases at V and 7 bases at J, with 6 bases between. The CDR3 DNA is TGTGCCAGCAGCCAAGACAGGGGTGAAAAACTGTTTTTT. It encodes CASSQDRGEKLFF.

This clonotype was recorded a few times. The J gene is TRBJ1-2, the V gene TRBV11-1; possible D gene TRBD1, 5 bases. This CDR3 comprises 18 residues. Germline V gene sequence: CDR1 SGHAT, CDR2 FQDESV (reference sequence). V lost 3 bases and J 8 bases, leaving 28 bases between the germline ends. The CDR3 sequence: CASSFGQGGGRGVGGYTF. As DNA, the CDR3 is TGTGCCAGCAGCTTCGGCCAGGGCGGGGGTCGCGGGGTTGGAGGCTACACCTTC.

As to this clonotype: This may be a read error: a much more frequent sequence differs by one nucleotide. The chain combines TRBV18 with TRBJ2-3; no reliable D call. The V and J ends lost 1 base and 6 bases respectively, with 5 bases between them. This CDR3 region has 12 residues. Germline values: CDR1 KGHSH, CDR2 LQKENI. CDR3 DNA: TGTGCCAGCTCACCACATCGCGATACGCAGTATTTT. It translates to CASSPHRDTQYF.

This clonotype occurred many times. This chain links TRBV18 with TRBJ1-5; TRBD1 aligns across 7 bases. The CDR3 runs to 15 residues. CDR1 and CDR2 (germline): KGHSH, LQKENI. Germline trimming cut 6 bases from V and 6 bases from J; bases unmatched to any gene: 11. The CDR3 region is CASSQTGARGQPQHF. CDR3 DNA sequence: TGTGCCAGCTCCCAAACAGGGGCGCGAGGTCAGCCCCAGCATTTT.

This clonotype was picked up a small number of times. The chain is built from TRBV7-9 and TRBJ2-5; a weak D match, TRBD1 (6 bases). Trimming cost V 5 bases and J 5 bases, with 21 bases left between them. The V gene's germline CDR1 is SEHNR and CDR2 FQNEAQ (reference sequence). The CDR3 length is 16 residues. CDR3 protein: CASSNSRQGPGETQYF. CDR3 nucleotides: TGTGCCAGCAGCAATAGTCGGCAGGGGCCTGGGGAGACCCAGTACTTC.